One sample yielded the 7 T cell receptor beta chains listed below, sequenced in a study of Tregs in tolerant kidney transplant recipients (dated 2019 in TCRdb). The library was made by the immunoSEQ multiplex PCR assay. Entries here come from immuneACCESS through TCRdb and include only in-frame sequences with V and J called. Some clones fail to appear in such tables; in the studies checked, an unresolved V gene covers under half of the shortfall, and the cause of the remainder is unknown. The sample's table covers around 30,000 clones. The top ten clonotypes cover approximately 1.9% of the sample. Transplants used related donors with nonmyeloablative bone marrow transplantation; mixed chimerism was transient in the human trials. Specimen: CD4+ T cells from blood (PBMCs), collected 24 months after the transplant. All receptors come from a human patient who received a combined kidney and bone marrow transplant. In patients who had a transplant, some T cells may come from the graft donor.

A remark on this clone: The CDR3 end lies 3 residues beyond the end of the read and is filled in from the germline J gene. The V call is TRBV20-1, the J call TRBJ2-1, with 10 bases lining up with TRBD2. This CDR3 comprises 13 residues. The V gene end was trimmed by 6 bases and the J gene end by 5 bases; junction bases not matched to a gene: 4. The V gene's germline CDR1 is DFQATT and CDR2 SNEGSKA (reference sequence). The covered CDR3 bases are TGCAGTGCCGGGACTAGCGCCCACAATGAG. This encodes CSAGTSAHNE. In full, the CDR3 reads CSAGTSAHNEQFF.

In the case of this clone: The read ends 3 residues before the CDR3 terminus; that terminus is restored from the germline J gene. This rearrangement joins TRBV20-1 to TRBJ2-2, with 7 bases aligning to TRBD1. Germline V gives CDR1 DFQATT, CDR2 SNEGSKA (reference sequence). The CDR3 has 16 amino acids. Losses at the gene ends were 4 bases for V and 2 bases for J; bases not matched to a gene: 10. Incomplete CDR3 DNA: TGCAGTGCTAATTCCGGGACAGCAAAAAACACCGGGGAG. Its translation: CSANSGTAKNTGE. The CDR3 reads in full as CSANSGTAKNTGELFF.

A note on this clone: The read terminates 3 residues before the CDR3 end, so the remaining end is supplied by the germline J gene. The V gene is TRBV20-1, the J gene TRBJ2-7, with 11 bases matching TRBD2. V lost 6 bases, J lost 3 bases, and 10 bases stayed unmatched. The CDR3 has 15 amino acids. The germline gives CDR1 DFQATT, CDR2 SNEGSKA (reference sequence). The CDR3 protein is CSASAPLAGVYEQYF. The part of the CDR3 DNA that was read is TGCAGTGCCTCAGCCCCACTAGCGGGAGTCTACGAG.

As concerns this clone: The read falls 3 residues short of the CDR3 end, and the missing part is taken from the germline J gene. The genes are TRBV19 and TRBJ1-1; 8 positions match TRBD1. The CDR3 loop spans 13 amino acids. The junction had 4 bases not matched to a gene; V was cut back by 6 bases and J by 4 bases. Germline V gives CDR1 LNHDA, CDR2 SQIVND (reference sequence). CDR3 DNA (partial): TGTGCCAGTAGCCAGGACAGGGCCACTGAA. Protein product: CASSQDRATE. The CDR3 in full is CASSQDRATEAFF.

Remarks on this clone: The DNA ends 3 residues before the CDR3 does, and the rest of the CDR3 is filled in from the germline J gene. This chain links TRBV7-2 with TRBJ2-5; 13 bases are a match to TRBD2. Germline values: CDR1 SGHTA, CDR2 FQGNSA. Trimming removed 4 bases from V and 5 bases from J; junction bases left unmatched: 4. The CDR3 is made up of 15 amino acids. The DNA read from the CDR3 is TGTGCCAGCAGCTCACTAGCGGGAGGGCCGGAGACC. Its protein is CASSSLAGGPET. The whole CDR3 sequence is CASSSLAGGPETQYF.

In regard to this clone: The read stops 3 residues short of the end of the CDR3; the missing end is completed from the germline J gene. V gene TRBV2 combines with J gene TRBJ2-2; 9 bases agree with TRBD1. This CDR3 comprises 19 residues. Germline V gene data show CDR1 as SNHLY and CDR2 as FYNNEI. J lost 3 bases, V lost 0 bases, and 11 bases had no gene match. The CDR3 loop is CASSEARQGVPLHTGELFF. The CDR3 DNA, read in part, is TGTGCCAGCAGTGAAGCCCGACAGGGGGTCCCGCTACACACCGGGGAG. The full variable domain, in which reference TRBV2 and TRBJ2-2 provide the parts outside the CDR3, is EPEVTQTPSHQVTQMGQEVILRCVPISNHLYFYWYRQILGQKVEFLVSFYNNEISEKSEIFDDQFSVERPDGSNFTLKIRSTKLEDSAMYFCASSEARQGVPLHTGELFFGEGSRLTVL.

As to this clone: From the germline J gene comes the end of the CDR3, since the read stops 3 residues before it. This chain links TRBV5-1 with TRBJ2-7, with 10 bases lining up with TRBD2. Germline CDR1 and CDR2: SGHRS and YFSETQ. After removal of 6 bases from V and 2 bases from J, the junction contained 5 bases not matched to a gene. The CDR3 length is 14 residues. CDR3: CASKQREGTYEQYF. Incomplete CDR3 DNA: TGCGCCAGCAAGCAGCGGGAGGGAACCTACGAG.